The next 22 T cell receptor beta chains were all read from a single sample in a study of tumor-infiltrating lymphocytes in localized non-small cell lung cancer. Clones were read by immunoSEQ multiplex PCR, and TCRdb kept only the in-frame ones, dropping some. Of 24,000 or so clones in the sample, just under 70% were seen once. The sample comprised lung tumor tissue. Every receptor here comes from a human donor with non-small cell lung cancer.

The chain is built from TRBV7-6 and TRBJ2-7; 8 bases agree with TRBD2. With 1 base clipped from V and 5 bases from J, the junction kept 7 bases outside the gene matches. Germline-derived CDR1 and CDR2 are SGHVS and FNYEAQ. The CDR3 length is 15 residues. The DNA of the CDR3 is TGTGCCAGCAGCTTAGTGACGGGAGGGCCGAACGAGCAGTACTTC. Translation: CASSLVTGGPNEQYF.

The CDR3 is CASSGRTVRLGEQFF. CDR3 DNA sequence: TGTGCCAGTTCGGGAAGGACAGTCCGATTGGGGGAGCAGTTCTTC. This sequence joins TRBV27 and TRBJ2-1; D possibly corresponds to TRBD1 (6 bases). Trimming pared 9 bases from V and 10 bases from J, leaving 25 bases between. There are 15 residues in the CDR3. Per germline, CDR1 MNHEY and CDR2 SMNVEV (reference sequence).

The chain has TRBV5-1 and TRBJ2-5, with D hard to call. TRBJ2-7 explains the end of the DNA better; the J call may be wrong. In germline, CDR1 is SGHRS, CDR2 YFSETQ. CDR3 length: 13 amino acids. Here the CDR3 reads CASSLTASYEQYF. In nucleotides, the CDR3 is TGCGCCAGCAGCTTGACAGCCTCCTACGAGCAGTACTTC.

V usage is TRBV4-2 and J usage is TRBJ2-7; the D is unclear. V shed 0 bases and J shed 2 bases, with 11 bases lying between them. CDR3 length: 15 amino acids. CDR1 and CDR2 (germline): LGHNA, YNFKEQ. CDR3 sequence: CASSQDWAATYEQYF. The CDR3 nucleotides are TGTGCCAGCAGCCAAGACTGGGCGGCTACCTACGAGCAGTACTTC.

This clone appeared a few times. This rearrangement joins TRBV7-2 to TRBJ2-5; D is perhaps TRBD2 (5 bases). The CDR3 consists of 13 residues. V dropped 5 bases and J dropped 5 bases, with 12 bases sitting between them. The germline V gene has CDR1 SGHTA and CDR2 FQGNSA. The CDR3 region is CASSPNRDETQYF. CDR3 DNA: TGTGCCAGCAGCCCCAACCGGGATGAGACCCAGTACTTC. Full variable domain (remainder filled in from reference TRBV7-2 and TRBJ2-5): GAGVSQSPSNKVTEKGKDVELRCDPISGHTALYWYRQSLGQGLEFLIYFQGNSAPDKSGLPSDRFSAERTGGSVSTLTIQRTQQEDSAVYLCASSPNRDETQYFGPGTRLLVL.

By share, this clone ranks as medium-sized. CDR3: CASSGGLSMYNEQFF. The CDR3 coding sequence is TGTGCCAGCAGCGGGGGGCTTTCTATGTACAATGAGCAGTTCTTC. The V gene is TRBV5-6, the J gene TRBJ2-1, with D possibly being TRBD1 or TRBD2 (6 bases each). The germline gives CDR1 SGHDT, CDR2 YYEEEE. The CDR3 consists of 15 residues. V was trimmed by 4 bases and J by 4 bases, leaving 15 bases between them.

This rearrangement joins TRBV13 to TRBJ2-1; D uncertain. V lost 1 base and J lost 4, with 11 bases in between. Germline V gives CDR1 PRHDT, CDR2 FYEKMQ (reference sequence). CDR3 length equals 15 residues. CDR3 DNA: TGTGCCAGCAGCTTAGAAGGCGGATTATACAATGAGCAGTTCTTC. This translates into CASSLEGGLYNEQFF. The variable domain in full, with the rest retrieved from reference TRBV13 and TRBJ2-1, is AAGVIQSPRHLIKEKRETATLKCYPIPRHDTVYWYQQGPGQDPQFLISFYEKMQSDKGSIPDRFSAQQFSDYHSELNMSSLELGDSALYFCASSLEGGLYNEQFFGPGTRLTVL.

This chain uses TRBV28 with TRBJ2-5; no reliable D call. Trimming removed 5 bases from V and 2 bases from J, with 3 bases in between. The CDR3 sequence is 11 residues long. Looked up from germline, CDR1 is MDHEN and CDR2 is SYDVKM. In nucleotides, the CDR3 is TGTGCCAGCAGTCAACAAGAGACCCAGTACTTC. This gives the protein CASSQQETQYF.

The chain carries TRBV5-1 and TRBJ1-5; no firm D call. Germline loops: CDR1 SGHRS, CDR2 YFSETQ. The V and J ends lost 0 bases and 4 bases respectively, with 8 bases between them. The CDR3 covers 14 residues. The CDR3 here is CASSLGDFNQPQHF. The DNA of the CDR3 is TGCGCCAGCAGCTTGGGTGACTTTAATCAGCCCCAGCATTTT.

In its sample, this clone was seen a few times. This chain links TRBV11-2 with TRBJ1-1; unclear D gene. CDR1 and CDR2 from the germline V gene are SGHAT and FQNNGV. This CDR3 contains 13 residues. Trimming removed 4 bases from V and 5 bases from J, with 11 bases in between. The CDR3 sequence: CASSYLRETEAFF. The CDR3 coding sequence is TGTGCCAGCAGCTACTTACGGGAAACTGAAGCTTTCTTT.

The J gene is TRBJ2-5, the V gene TRBV2; no firm D call. Trimming cost V 8 bases and J 5 bases, with 15 bases left between them. Germline CDR1 SNHLY, CDR2 FYNNEI. The CDR3 has 13 residues. In DNA, the CDR3 is TGTGCCAGCGGCGAAACCCTTGTGGAGACCCAGTACTTC. Its translation is CASGETLVETQYF.

This chain links TRBV11-1 with TRBJ1-1; 8 bases are shared with TRBD1. J lost 5 bases, V lost 4 bases, and 3 bases had no gene match. Per germline, CDR1 SGHAT and CDR2 FQDESV (reference sequence). The CDR3 runs 13 residues. The CDR3 loop reads CASSWTGKTEAFF. CDR3 in DNA: TGTGCCAGCAGCTGGACAGGGAAAACTGAAGCTTTCTTT.

J is TRBJ2-3 and V is TRBV2; no firm D call. In germline, CDR1 is SNHLY, CDR2 FYNNEI. The CDR3 covers 11 residues. V was shortened by 8 bases and J by 4 bases, with 7 bases between the two germline ends. The CDR3 reads CASGYADTQYF. Written as DNA, the CDR3 is TGTGCCAGCGGGTACGCAGATACGCAGTATTTT.

The chain has TRBV18 and TRBJ2-2; D is undetermined. Trimming took 1 base from V and 1 from J, leaving 1 base between them. The CDR3 is 13 residues long. The V gene's germline CDR1 is KGHSH and CDR2 LQKENI. The CDR3: CASSPQNTGELFF. The DNA for the CDR3 is TGTGCCAGCTCACCACAGAACACCGGGGAGCTGTTTTTT.

This chain links TRBV7-6 with TRBJ2-2, with TRBD2 as a possible D gene (7 bases). V lost 5 bases and J lost 2, with 12 bases in between. This CDR3 is built from 15 residues. Germline V gene lookup returns CDR1 SGHVS and CDR2 FNYEAQ. This chain's CDR3 is CASSPGGSNTGELFF. The CDR3 DNA is TGTGCCAGCAGCCCGGGGGGCAGCAACACCGGGGAGCTGTTTTTT.

The genes are TRBV9 and TRBJ2-7; the match to TRBD2 covers 7 bases. The CDR3 runs to 14 residues. CDR1 and CDR2 (germline): SGDLS, YYNGEE. Losses at the gene ends were 0 bases for V and 5 bases for J; bases not matched to a gene: 5. The DNA of the CDR3 is TGTGCCAGCAGCGTAGGCGGGAGAATCGACGAGCAGTACTTC. Its protein product is CASSVGGRIDEQYF. The whole variable domain, filled in from reference TRBV9 and TRBJ2-7, reads DSGVTQTPKHLITATGQRVTLRCSPRSGDLSVYWYQQSLDQGLQFLIQYYNGEERAKGNILERFSAQQFPDLHSELNLSSLELGDSALYFCASSVGGRIDEQYFGPGTRLTVT.

This clone showed up just once. The chain couples TRBV29-1 to TRBJ1-1; 10 positions agree with TRBD1. There are 13 residues in the CDR3. The junction had 13 bases not matched to a gene; V was cut back by 7 bases and J by 11 bases. Germline loops: CDR1 SQVTM, CDR2 ANQGSEA. The DNA of the CDR3 is TGCAGCGCCCAGGACAGGGGGAGGAGTTGGGCTTTCTTT. Amino acid sequence: CSAQDRGRSWAFF.

The chain couples TRBV2 to TRBJ2-1; D could derive from TRBD1 or TRBD2 (6 bases each). CDR1 is SNHLY, CDR2 FYNNEI, per germline. V was clipped by 7 bases and J by 6 bases, with 16 bases between them. The CDR3 loop spans 14 amino acids. The CDR3 DNA sequence: TGTGCCAGCACCAATACAAAGGGGGGCAATGAGCAGTTCTTC. Residues: CASTNTKGGNEQFF.

V gene TRBV6-1 combines with J gene TRBJ1-5; perhaps TRBD1 as D (5 bases). The germline V gene encodes CDR1 MNHNS and CDR2 SASEGT. The CDR3 has 16 amino acids. The V gene lost 1 base and the J gene lost 4 bases, with 14 bases spanning the gap. CDR3 in DNA: TGTGCCAGCAGTGAAGAAGAGACAGTGTTTAATCAGCCCCAGCATTTT. Its translation: CASSEEETVFNQPQHF.

This clone was observed once. The chain employs TRBV28 and TRBJ2-7; the match to TRBD1 covers 7 bases. Germline V gives CDR1 MDHEN, CDR2 SYDVKM. The CDR3 totals 16 residues. V was pared by 7 bases and J by 6 bases, with 18 bases of the junction left unmatched. The DNA for the CDR3 is TGTGCCAGCAAAAGACAGGGATCCCCTCGGTCTGGCGAGCAGTACTTC. Amino acid sequence: CASKRQGSPRSGEQYF.

The gene calls are TRBV5-1 and TRBJ2-1; 11 bases align to TRBD2. The CDR3 extends over 18 amino acids. The V segment lost 0 bases and the J segment 4 bases; nucleotides outside the gene matches: 9. Germline V CDR1 and CDR2: SGHRS, YFSETQ. This chain's CDR3 is CASSLEASGGIGYNEQFF. Written as DNA, the CDR3 is TGCGCCAGCAGCTTGGAGGCTAGCGGGGGGATAGGATACAATGAGCAGTTCTTC.

The rearrangement uses TRBV19 and TRBJ2-1; TRBD2 matches at 9 bases. This CDR3 has 16 amino acids. Germline CDR1 and CDR2: LNHDA and SQIVND (reference sequence). J lost 4 bases, V lost 5 bases, and 9 bases had no gene match. In DNA form, the CDR3 reads TGTGCCAGTAGTCCAGGATTAGCGGGAGCTTACAATGAGCAGTTCTTC. Protein: CASSPGLAGAYNEQFF.